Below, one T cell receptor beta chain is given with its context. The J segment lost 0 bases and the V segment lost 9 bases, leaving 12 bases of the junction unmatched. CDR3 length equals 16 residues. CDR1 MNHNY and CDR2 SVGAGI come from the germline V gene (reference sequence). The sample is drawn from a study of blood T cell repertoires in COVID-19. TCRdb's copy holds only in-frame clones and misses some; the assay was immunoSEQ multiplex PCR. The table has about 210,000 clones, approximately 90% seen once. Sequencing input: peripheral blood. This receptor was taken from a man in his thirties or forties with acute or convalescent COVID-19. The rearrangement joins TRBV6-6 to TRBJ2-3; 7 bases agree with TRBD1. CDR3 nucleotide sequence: TGTGCCAGTACTGACAGGGCCGTCACTAGCACAGATACGCAGTATTTT. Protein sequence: CASTDRAVTSTDTQYF.